The 6 T cell receptor beta chains given below trace back to one sample, sequenced in a study of regulatory T cells in long-lasting Graves disease. Time point described: newly diagnosed GD, antithyroid drugs for less than 3 months. PBMC-derived RNA was used for the TCR library. Construction of TCR beta libraries relied on iRepertoire HTBI primers and on Arm-PCR targeting CDR3 regions. TCRdb analysed the multiplex PCR reads with MiXCR anew, one entry per CDR3 protein. In the table there are 420,000 or so distinct CDR3 sequences, roughly 15% of which are singletons. These data are also associated with another study on T cells in Graves' hyperthyroidism and ophthalmopathy.

Sequenced material: peripheral blood mononuclear cells (PBMCs), taken at new diagnosis, from a patient treated with antithyroid drugs. The receptors were sampled from a woman between 18 and 29 years old with Graves disease.

The chain carries TRBV6-1 and TRBJ2-1; D not resolved. The CDR3 runs 12 residues. V dropped 6 bases and J dropped 8 bases, with 11 bases sitting between them. From germline, CDR1 is MNHNS and CDR2 SASEGT. The CDR3: CASSRDKHEQFF. The CDR3 bases are TGTGCCAGCAGCCGAGACAAGCATGAGCAGTTCTTC.

This clonotype was observed a few times. With a far larger clone one base away, a read error is the likely cause. The chain is built from TRBV28 and TRBJ2-5; 8 nucleotides agree with TRBD1. The closer fit of TRBJ2-1 to the DNA end suggests the J call may be wrong. The CDR3 is 15 residues long. Per germline, CDR1 MDHEN and CDR2 SYDVKM. CDR3 DNA sequence: TGTGCCAGCGAAACCGGGACAGGAGCCTACAGTGAGCAGTTCTTC. This codes for CASETGTGAYSEQFF.

As to this clonotype: A clone one base away is much larger, so this may be a read error. V usage is TRBV6-1 and J usage is TRBJ2-3; D unresolved. V dropped 6 bases and J dropped 2 bases, with 6 bases sitting between them. Germline V lookup: CDR1 MNHNS, CDR2 SASEGT. The CDR3 contains 12 residues. CDR3 protein: CASSWITDTQYF. In DNA form, the CDR3 reads TGTGCCAGCAGCTGGATCACAGATACGCAGTATTTT.

This clonotype has more than one count but fewer than ten. This chain uses TRBV6-4 with TRBJ2-7; TRBD1 aligns across 7 bases. Germline values: CDR1 MRHNA, CDR2 SNTAGT. The CDR3 is 13 amino acids. J was trimmed by 3 bases and V by 8 bases; bases with no gene match: 7. CDR3 bases: TGTGCCAGCGTAGACAGGGTTGTCTACGAGCAGTACTTC. It codes for CASVDRVVYEQYF.

This clonotype occurred a few times. The V and J genes are TRBV3-1 and TRBJ2-7; D is perhaps TRBD2 (5 bases). Trimming took 0 bases from V and 4 from J, leaving 7 bases between them. CDR3 length: 13 residues. In germline, CDR1 is LGHDT, CDR2 YNNKEL (reference sequence). The CDR3, as DNA: TGTGCCAGCAGCCAAGATTCGGGGTACGAGCAGTACTTC. Translation: CASSQDSGYEQYF.

This clonotype was detected ten times or more. This chain uses TRBV28 with TRBJ2-3; 7 bases align to TRBD1. V dropped 5 bases and J dropped 0; count of bases not matched to a gene: 8. The CDR3 is 16 residues long. Germline loops: CDR1 MDHEN, CDR2 SYDVKM. The DNA for the CDR3 is TGTGCCAGCAGTCCGATTGGGGACAGTAGCACAGATACGCAGTATTTT. Protein product: CASSPIGDSSTDTQYF.